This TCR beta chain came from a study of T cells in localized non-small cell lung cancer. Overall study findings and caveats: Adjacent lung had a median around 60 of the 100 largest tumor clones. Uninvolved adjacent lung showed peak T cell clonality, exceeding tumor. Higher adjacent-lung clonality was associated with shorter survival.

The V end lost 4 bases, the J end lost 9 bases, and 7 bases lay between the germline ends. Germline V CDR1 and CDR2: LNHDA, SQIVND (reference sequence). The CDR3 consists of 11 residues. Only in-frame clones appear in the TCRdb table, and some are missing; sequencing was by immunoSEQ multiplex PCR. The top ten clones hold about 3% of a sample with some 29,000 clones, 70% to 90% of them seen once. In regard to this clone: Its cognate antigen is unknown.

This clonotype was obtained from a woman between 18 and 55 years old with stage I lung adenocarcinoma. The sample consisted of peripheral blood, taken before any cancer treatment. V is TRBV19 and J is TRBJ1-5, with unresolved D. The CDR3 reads CASSNLGPQHF. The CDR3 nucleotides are TGTGCCAGTAGTAATCTCGGGCCCCAGCATTTT. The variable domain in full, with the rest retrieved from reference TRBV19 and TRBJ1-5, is DGGITQSPKYLFRKEGQNVTLSCEQNLNHDAMYWYRQDPGQGLRLIYYSQIVNDFQKGDIAEGYSVSREKKESFPLTVTSAQKNPTAFYLCASSNLGPQHFGDGTRLSIL.